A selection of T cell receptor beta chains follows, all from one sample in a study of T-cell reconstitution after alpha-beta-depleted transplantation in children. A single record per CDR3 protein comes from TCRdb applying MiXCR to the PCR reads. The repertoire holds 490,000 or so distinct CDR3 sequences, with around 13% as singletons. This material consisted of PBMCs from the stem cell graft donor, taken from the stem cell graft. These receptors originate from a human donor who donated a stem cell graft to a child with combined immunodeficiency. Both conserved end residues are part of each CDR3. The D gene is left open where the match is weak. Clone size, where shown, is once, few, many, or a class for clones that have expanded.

cdr3_nt: TGTGCCAGCAGCCTAAACCGGGACAGGGATAATGAGCAGTTCTTC; cdr3_aa: CASSLNRDRDNEQFF; clone_size: -; v_call: TRBV7-3; j_call: TRBJ2-1; d_call: TRBD1
cdr3_nt: TGTGCCAGCAGTACCCTAGCGGGAGGGTGGGAGACCCAGTACTTC; cdr3_aa: CASSTLAGGWETQYF; clone_size: -; v_call: TRBV7-2; j_call: TRBJ2-5; d_call: TRBD2
cdr3_nt: TGCAGTGCTAGCATGTCGCGGGTGATACAAGAGACCCAGTACTTC; cdr3_aa: CSASMSRVIQETQYF; clone_size: few; v_call: TRBV20-1; j_call: TRBJ2-5; d_call: -
cdr3_nt: TGCAGCGTCCGCGGGACAGGGGATGAGAAGCAGTACTTC; cdr3_aa: CSVRGTGDEKQYF; clone_size: -; v_call: TRBV29-1; j_call: TRBJ2-7; d_call: TRBD1
cdr3_nt: TGTGCCAGCAGCCATCGGGACAGGACCTACAATGAGCAGTTCTTC; cdr3_aa: CASSHRDRTYNEQFF; clone_size: many; v_call: TRBV13; j_call: TRBJ2-1; d_call: TRBD1
cdr3_nt: TGTGCCAGCAGCTCAAGGACTAGCGGGAGAAACTACTACGAGCAGTACTTC; cdr3_aa: CASSSRTSGRNYYEQYF; clone_size: -; v_call: TRBV7-9; j_call: TRBJ2-7; d_call: TRBD2
cdr3_nt: TGCGCCAGCAGCTACAGGACAGGGACCGAAGAGACCCAGTACTTC; cdr3_aa: CASSYRTGTEETQYF; clone_size: many; v_call: TRBV5-1; j_call: TRBJ2-5; d_call: TRBD1
cdr3_nt: TGTGCCAGCAGCGTAGACGCAGGGTGGGGTGGCTACACCTTC; cdr3_aa: CASSVDAGWGGYTF; clone_size: few; v_call: TRBV9; j_call: TRBJ1-2; d_call: -
cdr3_nt: TGCAGTGCTCTCTTCGGGGGCTTGCGTGGCTACACCTTC; cdr3_aa: CSALFGGLRGYTF; clone_size: few; v_call: TRBV20-1; j_call: TRBJ1-2; d_call: -
cdr3_nt: TGTGCCAGCAGTTTCCCGGCTACCTACGAGCAGTACTTC; cdr3_aa: CASSFPATYEQYF; clone_size: few; v_call: TRBV28; j_call: TRBJ2-7; d_call: -
cdr3_nt: TGTGCCAGCAGCAGGGACTATGGAGTGCCCAAAGAGACCCAGTACTTC; cdr3_aa: CASSRDYGVPKETQYF; clone_size: -; v_call: TRBV7-6; j_call: TRBJ2-5; d_call: TRBD2
cdr3_nt: TGTGCCATCAGGGAGACAGGGATAACCGGGGAGCTGTTTTTT; cdr3_aa: CAIRETGITGELFF; clone_size: many; v_call: TRBV10-3; j_call: TRBJ2-2; d_call: TRBD1
cdr3_nt: TGCAGTGCTAGAGATGATTCGGGGGGGATAAATGAGCAGTTCTTC; cdr3_aa: CSARDDSGGINEQFF; clone_size: -; v_call: TRBV20-1; j_call: TRBJ2-1; d_call: TRBD2
cdr3_nt: TGTGCCAGCACCAGGACAGGACAAGAGACCCAGTACTTC; cdr3_aa: CASTRTGQETQYF; clone_size: many; v_call: TRBV21-1; j_call: TRBJ2-5; d_call: -
cdr3_nt: TGCAGTGCTAGACGCGAGGGGGATGCTGGCTACACCTTC; cdr3_aa: CSARREGDAGYTF; clone_size: few; v_call: TRBV20-1; j_call: TRBJ1-2; d_call: -
cdr3_nt: TGTGCCAGCAGACCTGGGACAGCTCCTGGGACCCAGTACTTC; cdr3_aa: CASRPGTAPGTQYF; clone_size: -; v_call: TRBV12-3/TRBV12-4; j_call: TRBJ2-5; d_call: TRBD1
cdr3_nt: TGTGCCACCAGTGATTTGATGCAAGAGACCCAGTACTTC; cdr3_aa: CATSDLMQETQYF; clone_size: few; v_call: TRBV24-1; j_call: TRBJ2-5; d_call: -
cdr3_nt: TGTGCCAGCAGCCCCAGTCGTGGGGTTTCACCCCTCCACTTT; cdr3_aa: CASSPSRGVSPLHF; clone_size: -; v_call: TRBV3-1; j_call: TRBJ1-6; d_call: -
cdr3_nt: TGTGCCAGCAGCGTAGCGACAGGGGGCCACTCCTACGAGCAGTACTTC; cdr3_aa: CASSVATGGHSYEQYF; clone_size: many; v_call: TRBV9; j_call: TRBJ2-7; d_call: TRBD1
cdr3_nt: TGTGCCAGCTGCCCCCGGGGGACCTACAATGAGCAGTTCTTC; cdr3_aa: CASCPRGTYNEQFF; clone_size: few; v_call: TRBV11-2; j_call: TRBJ2-1; d_call: -
cdr3_nt: TGTGCCATCAGCCACGGGACACTGAGCTCCTACGAGCAGTACTTC; cdr3_aa: CAISHGTLSSYEQYF; clone_size: -; v_call: TRBV10-3; j_call: TRBJ2-7; d_call: -
cdr3_nt: TGCAGTGCTCCGAAGGACATTAACTATGGCTACACCTTC; cdr3_aa: CSAPKDINYGYTF; clone_size: few; v_call: TRBV20-1; j_call: TRBJ1-2; d_call: -
cdr3_nt: TGTGCCAGCAGCTTCGGCAGGGAGGGTGGCTACACCTTC; cdr3_aa: CASSFGREGGYTF; clone_size: -; v_call: TRBV7-2; j_call: TRBJ1-2; d_call: -